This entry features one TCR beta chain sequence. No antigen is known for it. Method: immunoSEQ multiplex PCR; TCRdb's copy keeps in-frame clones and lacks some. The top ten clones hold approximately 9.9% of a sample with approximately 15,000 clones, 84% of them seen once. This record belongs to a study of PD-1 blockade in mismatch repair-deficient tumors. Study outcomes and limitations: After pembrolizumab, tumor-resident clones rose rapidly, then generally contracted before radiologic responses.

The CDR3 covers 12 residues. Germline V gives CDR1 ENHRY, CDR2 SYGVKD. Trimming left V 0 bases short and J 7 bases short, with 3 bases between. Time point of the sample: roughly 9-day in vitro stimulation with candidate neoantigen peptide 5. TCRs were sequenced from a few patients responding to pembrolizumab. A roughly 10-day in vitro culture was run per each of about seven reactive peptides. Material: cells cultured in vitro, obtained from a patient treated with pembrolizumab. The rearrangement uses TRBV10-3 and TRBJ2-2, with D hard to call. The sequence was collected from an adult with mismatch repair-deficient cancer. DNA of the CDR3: TGTGCCATCAGTGAGTCCGGCGGGGAGCTGTTTTTT. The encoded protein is CAISESGGELFF.